This T cell receptor (beta chain) derives from a study of cytomegalovirus exposure and HLA in healthy donors. The V and J ends lost 6 bases and 5 bases respectively, with 15 bases between them. The CDR3 extends over 13 amino acids. Germline V gives CDR1 SGHRS, CDR2 YFSETQ. Generated by immunoSEQ multiplex PCR, the TCRdb table keeps only in-frame clones and is missing some. The table shows 110,000 to 150,000 clones, with 94% occurring only once. The chain employs TRBV5-1 and TRBJ2-7; tentatively, D is TRBD1 (6 bases). The clonotype comes from a man between 18 and 35 years old in good health and CMV-seropositive. The sample consisted of PBMCs. The CDR3 bases are TGCGCCAGCACCCTGCGACAGGACGACGAGCAGTACTTC. It encodes CASTLRQDDEQYF. Full variable domain (remainder filled in from reference TRBV5-1 and TRBJ2-7): KAGVTQTPRYLIKTRGQQVTLSCSPISGHRSVSWYQQTPGQGLQFLFEYFSETQRNKGNFPGRFSGRQFSNSRSEMNVSTLELGDSALYLCASTLRQDDEQYFGPGTRLTVT.